The next 26 T cell receptor beta chains were all read from a single sample in a study of shared clonotypes between healthy human individuals. Repertoires were generated with immunoSEQ multiplex PCR, while TCRdb's copy carries only in-frame clones and drops some. The table lists about 2.4 million clones, more than 85% of them singletons, with about 0.38% in the top ten. The sample was naive CD4+ T cells from PBMCs. The subset is: CD45RA+ positively selected. The receptors originated from a man aged 18 to 35 in good health. Some clones in this sample may be carry-over from other donors' samples.

The count of this clone is one. The chain is built from TRBV5-1 and TRBJ1-2; D unresolved. CDR3 length: 14 amino acids. Germline V gives CDR1 SGHRS, CDR2 YFSETQ. The V end lost 1 base, the J end lost 4 bases, and 11 bases lay between the germline ends. The CDR3 DNA reads TGCGCCAGCAGCTTGTTTGTTTTCCGCTATGGCTACACCTTC. This encodes CASSLFVFRYGYTF.

The chain uses TRBV2 and TRBJ2-3, with TRBD2 matching over 12 bases. V shed 4 bases and J 2 bases; nucleotides not matched to a gene: 10. The CDR3 sequence is 18 residues long. Germline loops: CDR1 SNHLY, CDR2 FYNNEI. The CDR3 DNA reads TGTGCCAGCAGTGCCGGAAATCTAGCGGGGGGGACCACAGATACGCAGTATTTT. Translated: CASSAGNLAGGTTDTQYF.

The chain links TRBV19 to TRBJ2-1; 7 bases line up with TRBD2. Germline values: CDR1 LNHDA, CDR2 SQIVND (reference sequence). The junction had 11 bases not matched to a gene; V was cut back by 7 bases and J by 5 bases. This CDR3 region has 15 residues. In nucleotides, the CDR3 is TGTGCCAGTACCACCGGGACTACTACAAACAATGAGCAGTTCTTC. Its protein is CASTTGTTTNNEQFF. Full variable domain (rest looked up from reference TRBV19 and TRBJ2-1): DGGITQSPKYLFRKEGQNVTLSCEQNLNHDAMYWYRQDPGQGLRLIYYSQIVNDFQKGDIAEGYSVSREKKESFPLTVTSAQKNPTAFYLCASTTGTTTNNEQFFGPGTRLTVL.

The J gene is TRBJ1-2, the V gene TRBV7-9; 11 positions match TRBD1. The J segment lost 6 bases and the V segment lost 4 bases, leaving 4 bases of the junction unmatched. The CDR3 length is 14 residues. CDR1 and CDR2 (germline): SEHNR, FQNEAQ (reference sequence). CDR3 DNA sequence: TGTGCCAGCAGCTCCGGACAGGGGGCGGATGGCTACACCTTC. This encodes CASSSGQGADGYTF.

This chain connects TRBV5-1 to TRBJ2-7, with D maybe TRBD2 (6 bases). Trimming cost V 0 bases and J 4 bases, with 14 bases left between them. Germline lookup yields CDR1 SGHRS and CDR2 YFSETQ. The CDR3 has 15 amino acids. The CDR3 loop reads CASSLGGTALYEQYF. The CDR3 DNA reads as TGCGCCAGCAGCTTGGGCGGGACGGCCCTTTACGAGCAGTACTTC. Looking up the rest from reference TRBV5-1 and TRBJ2-7 gives the full variable domain: KAGVTQTPRYLIKTRGQQVTLSCSPISGHRSVSWYQQTPGQGLQFLFEYFSETQRNKGNFPGRFSGRQFSNSRSEMNVSTLELGDSALYLCASSLGGTALYEQYFGPGTRLTVT.

In DNA, the CDR3 is TGCGCCAGCAGCGGTGGGACACTGGAACTCCCCACAGATACGCAGTATTTT. The encoded protein is CASSGGTLELPTDTQYF. The rearrangement links TRBV5-1 to TRBJ2-3; D possibly corresponds to TRBD1 (6 bases). Germline V lookup: CDR1 SGHRS, CDR2 YFSETQ. Trimming stripped 4 bases from V and 2 bases from J, with 20 bases between. This CDR3 spans 17 amino acids.

This clone has just a few counts. This chain uses TRBV11-2 with TRBJ2-1; D gene uncertain. There are 11 residues in the CDR3. Trimming left V 4 bases short and J 7 bases short, with 5 bases between. The germline gives CDR1 SGHAT, CDR2 FQNNGV. CDR3 amino acids: CASSSTNEQFF. As DNA, the CDR3 is TGTGCCAGCAGCTCCACTAATGAGCAGTTCTTC.

The V gene is TRBV19, the J gene TRBJ1-1; D may be TRBD1 (5 bases). From germline, CDR1 is LNHDA and CDR2 SQIVND (reference sequence). This CDR3 is built from 14 residues. The V gene lost 5 bases and the J gene lost 2 bases, with 12 bases spanning the gap. CDR3 sequence reads: CASSFRGGNTEAFF. The DNA of the CDR3 is TGTGCCAGTAGTTTCCGGGGCGGTAACACTGAAGCTTTCTTT.

This clone was found once. The chain couples TRBV19 to TRBJ1-5; 10 bases match TRBD1. V was pared by 5 bases and J by 4 bases, with 5 bases of the junction left unmatched. The CDR3 has 15 amino acids. Germline values: CDR1 LNHDA, CDR2 SQIVND (reference sequence). The DNA for the CDR3 is TGTGCCAGTAGTTCTGGGACAGGGGTAAATCAGCCCCAGCATTTT. It is translated as CASSSGTGVNQPQHF.

The J gene is TRBJ1-1, the V gene TRBV9; perhaps TRBD1 as D (5 bases). The CDR3 length is 15 residues. Germline V gene data show CDR1 as SGDLS and CDR2 as YYNGEE. V was clipped by 0 bases and J by 0 bases, with 9 bases between them. The chain's CDR3 is CASSVVDSMNTEAFF. The CDR3 coding sequence is TGTGCCAGCAGCGTAGTCGACAGCATGAACACTGAAGCTTTCTTT.

Concerning this clone: At the DNA level, this CDR3 is encoded by other sequences in the same sample as well. The chain combines TRBV28 with TRBJ1-5, with unresolved D. This CDR3 contains 13 residues. Germline CDR1 reads MDHEN; CDR2 reads SYDVKM. The ends were cut back, 2 bases at V and 2 bases at J, with 4 bases in the middle. This CDR3 is CASSLNGNQPQHF. CDR3 bases: TGTGCCAGCAGTTTAAATGGCAATCAGCCCCAGCATTTT. Combining the CDR3 with reference TRBV28 and TRBJ1-5 gives the whole variable domain DVKVTQSSRYLVKRTGEKVFLECVQDMDHENMFWYRQDPGLGLRLIYFSYDVKMKEKGDIPEGYSVSREKKERFSLILESASTNQTSMYLCASSLNGNQPQHFGDGTRLSIL.

To note about this clone: The identical CDR3 is also encoded by other nucleotide sequences in the sample. The gene calls are TRBV18 and TRBJ1-5, with TRBD1 matching over 10 bases. CDR1 is KGHSH and CDR2 is LQKENI in the germline V gene. The CDR3 sequence is 14 residues long. The junction had 1 base not matched to a gene; V was cut back by 4 bases and J by 4 bases. For the CDR3, the DNA is TGTGCCAGCTCACAGGGACAGGGGAATCAGCCCCAGCATTTT. Translation gives CASSQGQGNQPQHF.

This clone is a singleton in its sample. The rearrangement uses TRBV5-4 and TRBJ1-2; D remains unclear. The V gene lost 4 bases and the J gene lost 8 bases, with 18 bases spanning the gap. CDR3 size: 14 residues. Germline loops: CDR1 SGHNT, CDR2 YYREEE (reference sequence). The CDR3 DNA sequence: TGTGCCAGCAGCGCGCCCCACTTGGGAGGGGGCTACACCTTC. Translated, it gives CASSAPHLGGGYTF.

The DNA for the CDR3 is TGTGCCAGCAACGACAACCCTAACTATGGCTACACCTTC. It codes for CASNDNPNYGYTF. J is TRBJ1-2 and V is TRBV28, with D unclear. V was clipped by 7 bases and J by 0 bases, with 9 bases between them. This CDR3 is 13 amino acids long. CDR1 is MDHEN, CDR2 SYDVKM, per germline.

The chain carries TRBV11-2 and TRBJ1-1; D call uncertain. The CDR3 has 15 amino acids. The V end was cut by 0 bases, the J end by 2 bases, with 10 bases between. The germline V gene has CDR1 SGHAT and CDR2 FQNNGV. The CDR3 spells CASSLDGRHNTEAFF. The CDR3 DNA reads TGTGCCAGCAGCTTAGACGGTCGGCACAACACTGAAGCTTTCTTT.

The V gene is TRBV5-5, the J gene TRBJ2-5, with D possibly being TRBD2 (5 bases). CDR1 and CDR2 from the germline V gene are SGHKS and YYEKEE (reference sequence). CDR3 size: 14 residues. V lost 4 bases and J lost 2, with 12 bases in between. The CDR3 DNA sequence: TGTGCCAGCAGCCAAGATGAGCGGCAAGAGACCCAGTACTTC. It yields the protein CASSQDERQETQYF. Together with reference TRBV5-5 and TRBJ2-5, the CDR3 gives the full variable domain: DAGVTQSPTHLIKTRGQQVTLRCSPISGHKSVSWYQQVLGQGPQFIFQYYEKEERGRGNFPDRFSARQFPNYSSELNVNALLLGDSALYLCASSQDERQETQYFGPGTRLLVL.

The chain links TRBV5-1 to TRBJ1-4, with a possible D match to TRBD1 (5 bases). Trimming cost V 5 bases and J 0 bases, with 11 bases left between them. The CDR3 runs 15 residues. The V gene's germline CDR1 is SGHRS and CDR2 YFSETQ. Here the CDR3 reads CASRQDVATNEKLFF. For the CDR3, the DNA is TGCGCCAGCAGACAGGACGTTGCAACTAATGAAAAACTGTTTTTT.

This clone is a singleton in its sample. The sample holds other DNA sequences that translate to the same CDR3. V gene TRBV5-8 combines with J gene TRBJ2-3; TRBD2 aligns across 7 bases. The CDR3 loop spans 14 amino acids. V shed 0 bases and J 3 bases; nucleotides not matched to a gene: 1. Germline lookup yields CDR1 SGHTS and CDR2 YDEGEE. CDR3 nucleotide sequence: TGTGCCAGCAGCTTGGACGGGAGGACAGATACGCAGTATTTT. As protein: CASSLDGRTDTQYF.

CDR3 nucleotide sequence: TGTGCCACCAGCACCCGACTGGGTACCGGGGAGCTGTTTTTT. Protein sequence: CATSTRLGTGELFF. This chain joins TRBV15 and TRBJ2-2, with D unresolved. The CDR3 covers 14 residues. CDR1 and CDR2 (germline): LNHNV, YYDKDF (reference sequence). Trimming removed 4 bases at V and 5 bases at J, with 11 bases between.

The chain links TRBV15 to TRBJ2-7; D is ambiguous. The CDR3 loop spans 12 amino acids. The V end was cut by 4 bases, the J end by 0 bases, with 4 bases between. From germline, CDR1 is LNHNV and CDR2 YYDKDF (reference sequence). The CDR3 protein is CATSTLSYEQYF. CDR3 nucleotide sequence: TGTGCCACCAGCACCCTCTCCTACGAGCAGTACTTC.

This chain uses TRBV1 with TRBJ1-5. TRBV1 is given as a pseudogene. The CDR3 extends over 11 amino acids. This chain's CDR3 is CTSSQVQPQHF. The DNA of the CDR3 is TGCACCAGCAGCCAAGTGCAGCCCCAGCATTTT.

V is TRBV2 and J is TRBJ1-1, with 9 bases identical to TRBD1. V shed 5 bases, J shed 1 base, and the junction held 5 bases outside the gene matches. This CDR3 is 15 amino acids long. Per germline, CDR1 SNHLY and CDR2 FYNNEI. The CDR3 reads CASSSPGQGNTEAFF. CDR3 in DNA: TGTGCCAGCAGTTCCCCGGGACAGGGGAACACTGAAGCTTTCTTT.

The rearrangement links TRBV5-5 to TRBJ2-1, with D perhaps matching TRBD2 (6 bases). The CDR3 spans 15 residues. V lost 1 base and J 8 bases, leaving 16 bases between the germline ends. Looked up from germline, CDR1 is SGHKS and CDR2 is YYEKEE (reference sequence). The CDR3 region is CASSLSGGLLYEQFF. The CDR3 region has the DNA TGTGCCAGCAGCTTGTCCGGGGGTCTACTATATGAGCAGTTCTTC. Drawing the rest from reference TRBV5-5 and TRBJ2-1, the complete variable domain is DAGVTQSPTHLIKTRGQQVTLRCSPISGHKSVSWYQQVLGQGPQFIFQYYEKEERGRGNFPDRFSARQFPNYSSELNVNALLLGDSALYLCASSLSGGLLYEQFFGPGTRLTVL.

The CDR3 loop is CASSPGGAGAPGELFF. The CDR3 DNA reads as TGCGCCAGCAGCCCTGGAGGGGCGGGAGCTCCCGGGGAGCTGTTTTTT. The chain recombines TRBV5-1 with TRBJ2-2; 7 bases align to TRBD2. This CDR3 is 16 amino acids long. The germline V gene encodes CDR1 SGHRS and CDR2 YFSETQ. V shed 4 bases, J shed 6 bases, and the junction held 12 bases outside the gene matches.

The chain is built from TRBV10-3 and TRBJ1-3, with unresolved D. Per the germline V gene, CDR1 is ENHRY and CDR2 is SYGVKD. Deletions cut 9 bases from V and 0 bases from J, with 12 bases between. The CDR3 consists of 14 residues. CDR3 nucleotides: TGTGCCATGGACCCCGCCGGCTCTGGAAACACCATATATTTT. It specifies CAMDPAGSGNTIYF.

This rearrangement joins TRBV7-2 to TRBJ1-6, with 12 bases lining up with TRBD1. The CDR3 spans 16 residues. With V trimmed by 3 bases and J by 9 bases, 6 bases remained unmatched. CDR1 is SGHTA, CDR2 FQGNSA, per germline. The CDR3 sequence is CASSLIPGQGASPLHF. The CDR3 DNA is TGTGCCAGCAGCTTGATACCGGGACAGGGGGCTTCACCCCTCCACTTT.